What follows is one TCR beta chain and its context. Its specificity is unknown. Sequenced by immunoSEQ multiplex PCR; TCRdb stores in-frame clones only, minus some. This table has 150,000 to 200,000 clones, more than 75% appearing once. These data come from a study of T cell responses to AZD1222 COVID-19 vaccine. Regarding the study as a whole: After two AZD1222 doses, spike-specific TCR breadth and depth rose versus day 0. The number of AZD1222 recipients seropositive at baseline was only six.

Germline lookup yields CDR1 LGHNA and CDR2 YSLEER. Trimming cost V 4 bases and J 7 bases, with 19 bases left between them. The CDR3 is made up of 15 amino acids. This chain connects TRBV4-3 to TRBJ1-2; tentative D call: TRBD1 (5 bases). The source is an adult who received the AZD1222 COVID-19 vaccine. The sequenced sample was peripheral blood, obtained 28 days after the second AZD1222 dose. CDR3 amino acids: CASSPGTATILGYTF. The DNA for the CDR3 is TGCGCCAGCAGCCCCGGGACGGCTACGATCCTTGGCTACACCTTC.